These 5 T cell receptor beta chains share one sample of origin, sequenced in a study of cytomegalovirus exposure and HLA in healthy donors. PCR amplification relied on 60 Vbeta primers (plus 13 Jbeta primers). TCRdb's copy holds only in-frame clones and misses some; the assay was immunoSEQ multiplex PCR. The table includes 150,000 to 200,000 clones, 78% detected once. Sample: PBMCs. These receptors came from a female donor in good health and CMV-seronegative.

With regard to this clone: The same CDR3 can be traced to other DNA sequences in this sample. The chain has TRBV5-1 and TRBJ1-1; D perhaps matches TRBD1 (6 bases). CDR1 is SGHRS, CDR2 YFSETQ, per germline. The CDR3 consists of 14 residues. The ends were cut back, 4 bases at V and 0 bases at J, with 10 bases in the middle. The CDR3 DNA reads TGCGCCAGCAGCCCGGACAGTTTGAACACTGAAGCTTTCTTT. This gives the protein CASSPDSLNTEAFF.

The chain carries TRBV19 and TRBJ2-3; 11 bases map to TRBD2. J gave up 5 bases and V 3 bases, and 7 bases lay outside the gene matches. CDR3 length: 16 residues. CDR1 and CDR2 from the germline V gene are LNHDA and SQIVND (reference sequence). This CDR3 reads CASSIGSGRALDTQYF. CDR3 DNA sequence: TGTGCCAGTAGTATCGGTAGCGGGAGGGCCTTAGATACGCAGTATTTT.

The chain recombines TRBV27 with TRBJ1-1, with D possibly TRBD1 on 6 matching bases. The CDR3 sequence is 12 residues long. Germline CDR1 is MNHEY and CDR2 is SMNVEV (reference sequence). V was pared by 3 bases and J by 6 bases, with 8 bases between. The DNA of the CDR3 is TGTGCCAGCAGTTTTCCAGGGGCTGAAGCTTTCTTT. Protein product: CASSFPGAEAFF.

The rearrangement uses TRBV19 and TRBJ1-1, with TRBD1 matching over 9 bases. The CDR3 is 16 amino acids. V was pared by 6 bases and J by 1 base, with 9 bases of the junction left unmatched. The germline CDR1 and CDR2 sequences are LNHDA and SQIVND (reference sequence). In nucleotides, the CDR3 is TGTGCCAGTAGCGCCGGGACAGGGTTGACGAACACTGAAGCTTTCTTT. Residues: CASSAGTGLTNTEAFF.

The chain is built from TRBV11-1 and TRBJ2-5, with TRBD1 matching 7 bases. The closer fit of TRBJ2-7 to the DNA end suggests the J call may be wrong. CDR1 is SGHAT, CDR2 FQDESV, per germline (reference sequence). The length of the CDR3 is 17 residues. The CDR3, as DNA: TGTGCCAGCAGCTTAGGCCGAACAGGGGTCGGCTCCTACGAGCAGTACTTC. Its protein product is CASSLGRTGVGSYEQYF.